These T cell receptor beta chains were read from a single sample in a study of molecular identifiers for immune sequencing clone quantification. One entry per CDR3 protein, called by TCRdb with MiXCR from the PCR reads. Among 400,000 to 600,000 distinct CDR3 sequences, 20% to 25% were seen once, and the ten largest hold about 0.8%. Specimen: naive CD8+ T cells from blood, with Jurkat cell RNA spiked in. The receptors derive from a human donor in good health. Some libraries in this study had Jurkat cell RNA spiked in. Both conserved end residues are part of each CDR3. The D gene is left open where the match is weak.

TRBV27	TRBJ1-1	.	CASARTLGTEAFF
TRBV6-6	TRBJ1-1	.	CASANTEAFF
TRBV12-3/TRBV12-4	TRBJ1-2	.	CASSFGGSNYGYTF
TRBV4-1	TRBJ2-4	.	CASSQDRRDKYF
TRBV7-9	TRBJ2-5	.	CASSTPPSLQGETQYF
TRBV20-1	TRBJ2-4	.	CSASEDRAKNIQYF
TRBV7-9	TRBJ2-7	.	CASVGVSSYEQYF
TRBV11-2	TRBJ2-3	.	CASSLGRDSDTQYF
TRBV13	TRBJ1-1	.	CASSATSGREAFF
TRBV21-1	TRBJ1-5	.	CASSKWDQPQHF
TRBV7-9	TRBJ2-7	TRBD2	CASSQGGTVYYEQYF
TRBV15	TRBJ2-2	TRBD2	CATSRTGGAGELFF
TRBV11-3	TRBJ2-5	.	CASSLKYGETQYF
TRBV20-1	TRBJ2-7	.	CSARELLEQYF
TRBV13	TRBJ2-3	TRBD2	CASGWGASGGLTDTQYF
TRBV15	TRBJ1-1	.	CATSRGPEGTEAFF
TRBV4-3	TRBJ2-7	.	CASSQGQDRYEQYF
TRBV24-1	TRBJ2-7	.	CATSDCDGTYEQYF
TRBV2	TRBJ1-1	.	CASSEARAASGNTEAFF
TRBV29-1	TRBJ1-1	.	CSASPEAFF
TRBV27	TRBJ1-5	TRBD1	CASRLGTGGFNQPQHF
TRBV6-5	TRBJ2-5	TRBD2	CASSYSRLAGEETQYF
TRBV2	TRBJ1-1	.	CASSERDMTNTEAFF
TRBV27	TRBJ2-3	.	CASSHIPSADTQYF
TRBV7-9	TRBJ2-7	.	CASSPPVVRVEQYF
TRBV27	TRBJ2-7	.	CASSLGPDFAYEQYF
TRBV20-1	TRBJ1-1	TRBD1	CSARDEQGGTEAFF
TRBV6-2/TRBV6-3	TRBJ1-1	TRBD1	CASSYSIVPGQGGRSEAFF
TRBV20-1	TRBJ1-2	TRBD1	CSARDRDRNLYGYTF
TRBV7-9	TRBJ2-7	.	CASSSGVAFYEQYF
TRBV2	TRBJ2-5	TRBD2	CASSERERGQETQYF
TRBV27	TRBJ1-4	TRBD1	CASRGTGINEKLFF
TRBV9	TRBJ2-2	.	CASSTPRGSGNTGELFF
TRBV2	TRBJ1-5	TRBD1	CASSVEGQGINQPQHF
TRBV19	TRBJ1-1	.	CASSIVRRMNAEAFF
TRBV5-3	TRBJ2-2	.	CASSLGAGGDKAAGELFF
TRBV19	TRBJ2-3	.	CASSSWGKSTDTQYF
TRBV7-2	TRBJ2-7	.	CASSLEGSGGYEQYF
TRBV7-6	TRBJ2-5	TRBD2	CASSSQKSGGTFATQYF
TRBV30	TRBJ1-3	.	CAWSLGSFYGNTIYF
TRBV10-3	TRBJ2-5	.	CAISEPGSGAGKETQYF
TRBV27	TRBJ2-3	.	CASSFETDTQYF
TRBV11-2	TRBJ1-1	.	CASSLSLGVANTEAFF
TRBV4-1	TRBJ2-3	.	CASSQEREFALDTQYF
TRBV4-1	TRBJ2-7	.	CASSQETGSSYEQYF
TRBV4-3	TRBJ2-3	.	CASSQDGRADTQYF
TRBV28	TRBJ2-5	.	CASSLPNRVGETQYF
TRBV20-1	TRBJ2-7	.	CSGRLAGVYEQYF
TRBV2	TRBJ2-7	TRBD2	CASSDIAGGYEQYF
TRBV23-1	TRBJ2-7	.	CASSHCHHRQDEQYF
TRBV29-1	TRBJ2-1	TRBD2	CSFRKAGLAGYNEQFF
TRBV19	TRBJ2-6	.	CASSMDGSGANVLTF
TRBV5-6	TRBJ2-1	.	CASSSPRGGHNEQFF
TRBV19	TRBJ2-2	TRBD2	CASTGGGPGELFF
TRBV3-1	TRBJ2-5	.	CASSQEGGAQETQYF
TRBV27	TRBJ2-7	.	CASRTDTYEQYF
TRBV5-6	TRBJ1-1	.	CASSSSTIMNTEAFF
TRBV2	TRBJ2-3	TRBD1	CARTNGGTGPTDTQYF